The 7 T cell receptor beta chains presented below share a single source sample, sequenced in a study of cytomegalovirus exposure and HLA in healthy donors. In the PCR, 60 Vbeta and 13 Jbeta primers were used. Assay: immunoSEQ multiplex PCR; the TCRdb copy retains only in-frame clones and omits some. The sample gives approximately 170,000 clones, more than 65% of which show up once; 1.3% is in the top ten. Sequencing used PBMCs. These receptors all come from a man in his forties or fifties in good health and CMV-seropositive.

The chain is built from TRBV27 and TRBJ1-5, with D perhaps matching TRBD1 (6 bases). Deletions cut 5 bases from V and 4 bases from J, with 9 bases between. The CDR3 consists of 13 residues. Germline assignment: CDR1 MNHEY and CDR2 SMNVEV (reference sequence). CDR3 sequence reads: CASSKQGNQPQHF. CDR3 DNA sequence: TGTGCCAGCAGTAAACAGGGAAATCAGCCCCAGCATTTT.

The CDR3 reads CASSPPKGSGRGGEQYF. The DNA of the CDR3 is TGTGCCAGCAGCCCCCCTAAAGGGTCTGGGCGGGGCGGGGAGCAGTACTTC. The chain combines TRBV28 with TRBJ2-7; TRBD2 might be the D (6 bases). The CDR3 covers 17 residues. Deletions cut 6 bases from V and 7 bases from J, with 28 bases between. Germline CDR1 and CDR2: MDHEN and SYDVKM.

This chain links TRBV2 with TRBJ1-2; TRBD1 agrees at 7 bases. The CDR3 spans 12 residues. The germline gives CDR1 SNHLY, CDR2 FYNNEI. The V segment lost 4 bases and the J segment 10 bases; nucleotides outside the gene matches: 6. CDR3 sequence: CASSGQGNDYTF. CDR3 coding DNA: TGTGCCAGCAGTGGACAGGGTAATGACTACACCTTC.

This clone came up a few times. V gene TRBV28 combines with J gene TRBJ1-2; 8 bases are a match to TRBD1. V trimming: 7 bases; J trimming: 2 bases; junction bases outside the gene matches: 3. CDR1 and CDR2 (germline): MDHEN, SYDVKM. The CDR3 totals 13 residues. DNA of the CDR3: TGTGCCAGCACCCAGGGGGCGAACTATGGCTACACCTTC. Its protein is CASTQGANYGYTF.

The chain joins TRBV28 to TRBJ2-7, with 7 bases that match TRBD1. With V trimmed by 5 bases and J by 6 bases, 13 bases remained unmatched. Germline V gene lookup returns CDR1 MDHEN and CDR2 SYDVKM. The CDR3 contains 15 residues. The CDR3 DNA follows: TGTGCCAGCAGTCCCCGGACAGGAAAAGGGGGCGAGCAGTACTTC. It translates to CASSPRTGKGGEQYF.

The chain joins TRBV6-5 to TRBJ2-5; TRBD1 is a possible D gene (6 bases). The germline CDR1 and CDR2 sequences are MNHEY and SVGAGI. The CDR3 runs to 14 residues. Trimming removed 5 bases from V and 5 bases from J, with 15 bases in between. In DNA, the CDR3 is TGTGCCAGCAGTCAAAACAGGGCTCGGGAGACCCAGTACTTC. It translates to CASSQNRARETQYF.

The chain is built from TRBV6-1 and TRBJ2-6; no reliable D call. The V end was cut by 3 bases, the J end by 0 bases, with 6 bases between. The V gene's germline CDR1 is MNHNS and CDR2 SASEGT. There are 15 residues in the CDR3. CDR3 nucleotides: TGTGCCAGCAGTGATATCAGCTCTGGGGCCAACGTCCTGACTTTC. Protein product: CASSDISSGANVLTF.